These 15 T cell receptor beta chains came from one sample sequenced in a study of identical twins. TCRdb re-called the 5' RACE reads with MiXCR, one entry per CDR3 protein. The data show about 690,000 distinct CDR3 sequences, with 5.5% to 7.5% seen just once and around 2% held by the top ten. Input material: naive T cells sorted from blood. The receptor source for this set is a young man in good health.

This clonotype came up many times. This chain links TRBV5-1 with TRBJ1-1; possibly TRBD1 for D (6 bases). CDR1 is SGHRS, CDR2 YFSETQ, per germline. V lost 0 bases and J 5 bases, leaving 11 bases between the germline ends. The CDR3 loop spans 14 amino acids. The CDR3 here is CASSLEVTGTEAFF. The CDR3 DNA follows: TGCGCCAGCAGCTTGGAGGTGACAGGTACTGAAGCTTTCTTT.

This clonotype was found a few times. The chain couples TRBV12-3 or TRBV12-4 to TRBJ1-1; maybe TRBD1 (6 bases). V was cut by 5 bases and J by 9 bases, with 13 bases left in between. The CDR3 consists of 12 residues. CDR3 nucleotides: TGTGCCAGCAGTCCCACAGGGCTCAAAGCTTTCTTT. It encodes CASSPTGLKAFF.

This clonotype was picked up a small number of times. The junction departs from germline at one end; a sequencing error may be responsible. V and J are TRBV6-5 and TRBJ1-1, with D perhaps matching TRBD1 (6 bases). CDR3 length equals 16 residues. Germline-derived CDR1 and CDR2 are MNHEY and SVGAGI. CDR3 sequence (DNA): TGTGCCAGCAGTTACTCGAATATTCGGACAGACACCGAAGCTTTCTTT. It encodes CASSYSNIRTDTEAFF.

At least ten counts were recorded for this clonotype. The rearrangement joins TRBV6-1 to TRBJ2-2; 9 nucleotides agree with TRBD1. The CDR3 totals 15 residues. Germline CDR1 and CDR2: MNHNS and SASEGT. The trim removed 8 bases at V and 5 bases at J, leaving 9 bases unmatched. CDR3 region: CASLDRGRGTGELFF. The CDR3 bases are TGTGCCAGCCTAGACAGGGGGAGAGGGACCGGGGAGCTGTTTTTT.

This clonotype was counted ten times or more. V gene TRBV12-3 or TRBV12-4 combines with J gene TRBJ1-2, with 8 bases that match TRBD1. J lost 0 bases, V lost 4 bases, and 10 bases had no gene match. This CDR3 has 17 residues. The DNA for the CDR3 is TGTGCCAGCAGTTCCCTGGGCAGGGGGCGAACTAACTATGGCTACACCTTC. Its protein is CASSSLGRGRTNYGYTF.

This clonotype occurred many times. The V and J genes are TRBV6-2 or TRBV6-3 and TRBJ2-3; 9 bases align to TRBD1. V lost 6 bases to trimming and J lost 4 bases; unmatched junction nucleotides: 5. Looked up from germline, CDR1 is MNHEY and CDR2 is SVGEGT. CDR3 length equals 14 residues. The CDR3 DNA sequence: TGTGCCAGCAGGGACAGGGGAAAGGCAGATACGCAGTATTTT. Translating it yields CASRDRGKADTQYF.

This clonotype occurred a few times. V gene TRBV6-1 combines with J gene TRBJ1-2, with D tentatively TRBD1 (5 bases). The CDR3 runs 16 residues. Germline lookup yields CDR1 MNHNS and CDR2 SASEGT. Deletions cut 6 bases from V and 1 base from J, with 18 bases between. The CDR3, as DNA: TGTGCCAGCAGAACCCATCTCCCGACAGATAACTATGGCTACACCTTC. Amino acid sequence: CASRTHLPTDNYGYTF.

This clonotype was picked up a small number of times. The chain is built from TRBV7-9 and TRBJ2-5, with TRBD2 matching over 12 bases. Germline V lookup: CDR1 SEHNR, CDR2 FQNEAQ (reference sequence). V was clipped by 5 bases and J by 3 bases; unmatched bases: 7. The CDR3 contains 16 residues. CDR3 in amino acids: CASSQTSGRLEETQYF. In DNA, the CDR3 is TGTGCCAGCAGCCAGACTAGCGGGAGACTGGAAGAGACCCAGTACTTC. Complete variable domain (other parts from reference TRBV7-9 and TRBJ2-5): DTGVSQNPRHKITKRGQNVTFRCDPISEHNRLYWYRQTLGQGPEFLTYFQNEAQLEKSRLLSDRFSAERPKGSFSTLEIQRTEQGDSAMYLCASSQTSGRLEETQYFGPGTRLLVL.

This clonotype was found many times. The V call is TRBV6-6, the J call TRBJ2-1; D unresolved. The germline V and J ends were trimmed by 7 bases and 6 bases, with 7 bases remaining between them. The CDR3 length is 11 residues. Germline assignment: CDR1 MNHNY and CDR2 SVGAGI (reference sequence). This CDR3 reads CASMDVNEQFF. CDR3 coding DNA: TGTGCCAGCATGGACGTCAATGAGCAGTTCTTC.

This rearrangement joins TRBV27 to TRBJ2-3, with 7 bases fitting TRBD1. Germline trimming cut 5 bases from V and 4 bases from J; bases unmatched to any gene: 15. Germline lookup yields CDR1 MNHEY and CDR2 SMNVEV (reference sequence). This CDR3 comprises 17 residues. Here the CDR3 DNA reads TGTGCCAGCAGTCCCTATCCCCCGGCAGGGGGAGCAGATACGCAGTATTTT. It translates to CASSPYPPAGGADTQYF.

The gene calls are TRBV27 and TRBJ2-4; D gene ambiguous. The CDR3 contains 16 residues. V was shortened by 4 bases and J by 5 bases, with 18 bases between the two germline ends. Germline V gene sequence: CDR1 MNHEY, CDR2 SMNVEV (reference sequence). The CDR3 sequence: CASSSIGLSGENIQYF. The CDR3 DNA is TGTGCCAGCAGTTCCATAGGATTAAGTGGAGAAAACATTCAGTACTTC.

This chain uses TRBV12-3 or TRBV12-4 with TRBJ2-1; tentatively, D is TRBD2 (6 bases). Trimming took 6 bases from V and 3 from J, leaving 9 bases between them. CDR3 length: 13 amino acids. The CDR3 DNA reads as TGTGCCAGCAGGGGGACTCTCTACAATGAGCAGTTCTTC. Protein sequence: CASRGTLYNEQFF.

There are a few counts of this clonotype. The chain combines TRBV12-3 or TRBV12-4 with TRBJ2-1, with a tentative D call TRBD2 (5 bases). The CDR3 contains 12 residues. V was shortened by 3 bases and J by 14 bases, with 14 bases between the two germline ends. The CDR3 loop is CASSLNSAYEFF. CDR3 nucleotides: TGTGCCAGCAGTTTGAATAGCGCCTACGAGTTCTTC.

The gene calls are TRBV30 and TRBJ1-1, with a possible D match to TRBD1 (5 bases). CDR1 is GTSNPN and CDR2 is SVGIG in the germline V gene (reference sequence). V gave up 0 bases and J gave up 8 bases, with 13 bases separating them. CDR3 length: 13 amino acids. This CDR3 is CAWSVSGGLEAFF. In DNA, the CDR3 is TGTGCCTGGAGTGTAAGTGGGGGGTTGGAAGCTTTCTTT.

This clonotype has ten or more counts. CDR3 amino acids: CSARGRTPSYNEQFF. CDR3 coding DNA: TGCAGTGCTAGGGGCCGCACCCCGTCCTACAATGAGCAGTTCTTC. V gene TRBV20-1 combines with J gene TRBJ2-1; D is uncertain. The germline V gene has CDR1 DFQATT and CDR2 SNEGSKA (reference sequence). The ends were cut back, 3 bases at V and 1 base at J, with 13 bases in the middle. The CDR3 is made up of 15 amino acids.